This TCR beta chain was retrieved from a study of T cell responses to AZD1222 COVID-19 vaccine. The data were produced by immunoSEQ multiplex PCR, yet TCRdb's version contains in-frame clones alone and is incomplete. This sample has about 110,000 clones, with around nine tenths found just once. Note on this clone: The antigen remains unidentified.

Notes on the study in general: At 160-218 and 743-854, vaccine-associated CD4 TCRs were dominant, and they spanned spike.

Trimming cost V 0 bases and J 2 bases, with 16 bases left between them. CDR1 GTSNPN and CDR2 SVGIG come from the germline V gene (reference sequence). CDR3 length: 16 residues. The chain recombines TRBV30 with TRBJ1-1; TRBD1 might be the D (5 bases). The TCR comes from an adult who received the AZD1222 COVID-19 vaccine. The sample in question was peripheral blood, obtained 28 days after the second AZD1222 dose. CDR3 sequence (DNA): TGTGCCTGGAGTGTACGTATAGGGCAGGGTAACACTGAAGCTTTCTTT. Protein product: CAWSVRIGQGNTEAFF.